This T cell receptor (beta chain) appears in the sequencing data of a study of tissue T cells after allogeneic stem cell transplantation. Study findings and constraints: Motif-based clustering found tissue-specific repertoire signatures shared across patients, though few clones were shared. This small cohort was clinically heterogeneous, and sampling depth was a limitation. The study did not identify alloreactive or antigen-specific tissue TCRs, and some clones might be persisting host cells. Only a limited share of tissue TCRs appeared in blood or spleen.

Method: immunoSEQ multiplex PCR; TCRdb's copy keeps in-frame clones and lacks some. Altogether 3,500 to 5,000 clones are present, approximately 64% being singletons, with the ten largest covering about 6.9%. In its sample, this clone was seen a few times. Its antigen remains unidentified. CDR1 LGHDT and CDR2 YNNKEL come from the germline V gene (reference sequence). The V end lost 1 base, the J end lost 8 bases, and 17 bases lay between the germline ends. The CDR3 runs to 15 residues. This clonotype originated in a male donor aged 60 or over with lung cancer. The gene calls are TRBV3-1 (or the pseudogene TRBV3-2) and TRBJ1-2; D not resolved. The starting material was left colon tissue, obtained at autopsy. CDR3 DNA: TGTGCCAGCAGCCAAGTTATGAGGGATCGTTGGGGCTACACCTTC. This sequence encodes CASSQVMRDRWGYTF.